The clone carrying this T cell receptor (beta chain) was picked up many times. Its cognate antigen is unknown. Trimming took 2 bases from V and 6 from J, leaving 11 bases between them. There are 14 residues in the CDR3. Germline V gene data show CDR1 as MDHEN and CDR2 as SYDVKM. This sample's time point: persistent/refractory GD, antithyroid drugs over 5 years with positive TRAb. Generation of the TCR library employed RNA extracted from PBMCs. The patient group derived from an endocrinology department in Xi'an, China. The sample is drawn from a study of regulatory T cells in long-lasting Graves disease. Findings of the study overall: Persistent Graves' patients showed less TCR diversity than newly diagnosed ones.

Construction of TCR beta libraries relied on iRepertoire HTBI primers and on Arm-PCR targeting CDR3 regions. TCRdb reprocessed the multiplex PCR reads via MiXCR and lists one record per CDR3 protein. The repertoire has fewer than 550,000 distinct CDR3 sequences, around a fifth of them found once; the top ten carry around 7%. The sample was peripheral blood mononuclear cells (PBMCs), taken when the disease was refractory, from a patient treated with antithyroid drugs. The sequence came from a female donor with Graves disease. The rearrangement joins TRBV28 to TRBJ1-5; D uncertain. CDR3 nucleotides: TGTGCCAGCAGTTTAGGAAGATGGGTTCAGCCCCAGCATTTT. Translation: CASSLGRWVQPQHF.